These 13 T cell receptor beta chains were all obtained from the same sample, sequenced in a study of identical twins (dated by TCRdb to the mid-2010s). Library prep was done by 5' RACE. Sequenced using an Illumina HiSeq 2000. TCRdb itself trimmed the public reads at Q25 with fastp, ran MiXCR and retained productive beta chains. Each CDR3 protein gets just one entry, which takes the most common genes and DNA from the rows behind it. The sample table lists 700,000 or so distinct CDR3 sequences, around 8.6% of them with a count of one. Around 0.98% of the sample belongs to the ten largest clones. Separately, the same data were catalogued under a study of yellow fever vaccine responses in identical twins.

Specimen: PBMCs. The receptors originated from a woman in her late teens or twenties in good health.

This chain uses TRBV25-1 with TRBJ2-1; TRBD1 or TRBD2 may be the D gene (5 bases each). The CDR3 sequence is 14 residues long. CDR1 and CDR2 from the germline V gene are MGHDK and SYGVNS. Trimming cost V 4 bases and J 10 bases, with 17 bases left between them. CDR3 region: CASSVRDPPGEQFF. The CDR3 DNA reads TGTGCCAGCAGTGTCCGGGACCCCCCCGGGGAGCAGTTCTTC.

This clonotype was counted between two and nine times. This chain joins TRBV4-2 and TRBJ2-1, with 12 bases fitting TRBD2. CDR1 and CDR2 from the germline V gene are LGHNA and YNFKEQ. V was pared by 4 bases and J by 4 bases, with 8 bases of the junction left unmatched. The CDR3 spans 17 residues. CDR3 nucleotide sequence: TGTGCCAGCAGCCCTAACCTCGGACTAGCGGGGTACAATGAGCAGTTCTTC. Translating gives CASSPNLGLAGYNEQFF.

The V gene is TRBV6-5, the J gene TRBJ2-1; tentatively, D is TRBD2 (6 bases). Trimming stripped 2 bases from V and 4 bases from J, with 15 bases between. Germline CDR1 is MNHEY and CDR2 is SVGAGI. The CDR3 is made up of 16 amino acids. CDR3 region: CASSYRGTTAYNEQFF. CDR3 bases: TGTGCCAGCAGTTACCGGGGGACGACTGCTTACAATGAGCAGTTCTTC.

This clonotype has just a few counts. This chain joins TRBV6-6 and TRBJ2-2; the match to TRBD2 covers 12 bases. CDR1 is MNHNY, CDR2 SVGAGI, per germline (reference sequence). The CDR3 contains 17 residues. V trimming: 8 bases; J trimming: 5 bases; junction bases outside the gene matches: 12. DNA of the CDR3: TGTGCCAGCTCTAGACTAGCGGGAGACTTTGCGACCGGGGAGCTGTTTTTT. Residues: CASSRLAGDFATGELFF.

The chain uses TRBV7-8 and TRBJ2-2; the D is unclear. Germline V gene data show CDR1 as SGHVS and CDR2 as FQNEAQ. CDR3 size: 14 residues. V dropped 3 bases and J dropped 6 bases, with 11 bases sitting between them. The CDR3 bases are TGTGCCAGCAGCTTTGTGAGTGAATCCGGGGAGCTGTTTTTT. This translates into CASSFVSESGELFF.

At least ten counts were recorded for this clonotype. This chain links TRBV7-8 with TRBJ2-7; 9 nucleotides match TRBD1. This CDR3 contains 14 residues. V dropped 6 bases and J dropped 2; count of bases not matched to a gene: 5. Germline assignment: CDR1 SGHVS and CDR2 FQNEAQ. CDR3 residues: CASSLGTGTYEQYF. In DNA form, the CDR3 reads TGTGCCAGCAGTCTTGGGACAGGGACCTACGAGCAGTACTTC.

This clonotype appeared a few times. The chain joins TRBV28 to TRBJ2-1, with 9 bases lining up with TRBD1. The CDR3 extends over 13 amino acids. Germline V gives CDR1 MDHEN, CDR2 SYDVKM. J was trimmed by 10 bases and V by 2 bases; bases with no gene match: 3. Written as DNA, the CDR3 is TGTGCCAGCAGTTTAGGGGGACAGGGCGAGCAGTTCTTC. Its protein is CASSLGGQGEQFF. Using reference TRBV28 and TRBJ2-1 for the parts outside the CDR3, the full variable domain is DVKVTQSSRYLVKRTGEKVFLECVQDMDHENMFWYRQDPGLGLRLIYFSYDVKMKEKGDIPEGYSVSREKKERFSLILESASTNQTSMYLCASSLGGQGEQFFGPGTRLTVL.

This chain connects TRBV11-2 to TRBJ2-1, with TRBD2 matching 12 bases. This CDR3 region has 19 residues. Germline CDR1 and CDR2: SGHAT and FQNNGV. V lost 3 bases and J lost 3; bases outside the gene matches: 12. In nucleotides, the CDR3 is TGTGCCAGCAGCTTGACTAGCGGGGGCCTTCTCGCCAACTACAATGAGCAGTTCTTC. Its translation is CASSLTSGGLLANYNEQFF.

This clonotype showed up just a few times. This sequence joins TRBV19 and TRBJ2-1; no definite D call. Trimming removed 3 bases from V and 12 bases from J, with 21 bases in between. Germline lookup yields CDR1 LNHDA and CDR2 SQIVND (reference sequence). The CDR3 length is 15 residues. In DNA, the CDR3 is TGTGCCAGTAGTATCGGCGCACCATCGAAGTTGGGGCAGTTCTTC. It codes for CASSIGAPSKLGQFF.

CDR3 sequence reads: CASNPTRGEQYF. In nucleotides, the CDR3 is TGTGCCAGCAATCCTACCAGGGGCGAGCAGTACTTC. The chain has TRBV28 and TRBJ2-7; D may be TRBD1 (6 bases). V was clipped by 7 bases and J by 6 bases, with 13 bases between them. The germline V gene has CDR1 MDHEN and CDR2 SYDVKM. The length of the CDR3 is 12 residues. Variable domain in full (rest from reference TRBV28 and TRBJ2-7): DVKVTQSSRYLVKRTGEKVFLECVQDMDHENMFWYRQDPGLGLRLIYFSYDVKMKEKGDIPEGYSVSREKKERFSLILESASTNQTSMYLCASNPTRGEQYFGPGTRLTVT.

Ten or more counts support this clonotype. The V gene is TRBV4-1, the J gene TRBJ2-2; D possibly corresponds to TRBD1 (7 bases). V was pared by 3 bases and J by 9 bases, with 17 bases between. The V gene's germline CDR1 is MGHRA and CDR2 YSYEKL. The CDR3 covers 15 residues. This CDR3 is CASSHPSGGSWELFF. The CDR3 DNA reads as TGCGCCAGCAGCCACCCTTCAGGGGGGAGCTGGGAGCTGTTTTTT.

This clonotype was observed at least ten times. The chain combines TRBV3-1 with TRBJ2-1; D call uncertain. V dropped 2 bases and J dropped 5 bases, with 16 bases sitting between them. The CDR3 has 16 amino acids. Per germline, CDR1 LGHDT and CDR2 YNNKEL (reference sequence). The CDR3 loop is CASSQLRDRQDNEQFF. CDR3 coding DNA: TGTGCCAGCAGCCAACTAAGAGACCGGCAAGACAATGAGCAGTTCTTC.

This clonotype appeared a few times. J is TRBJ2-3 and V is TRBV20-1; 8 bases line up with TRBD2. The V gene's germline CDR1 is DFQATT and CDR2 SNEGSKA (reference sequence). Trimming took 0 bases from V and 6 from J; bases not matched to a gene: 8. The CDR3 spans 15 residues. CDR3 protein: CSARDLAGGWDTQYF. CDR3 nucleotides: TGCAGTGCTAGAGATCTTGCGGGGGGTTGGGATACGCAGTATTTT.